One and the same sample provided the 2 T cell receptor beta chains below, sequenced in a study of cytomegalovirus exposure and HLA in healthy donors. PCR involved 60 Vbeta and 13 Jbeta primers. Sequencing was performed with immunoSEQ multiplex PCR; in TCRdb, only in-frame clones are kept and a portion is missing. The top ten hold 11% to 15% of the sample, which has 90,000 to 120,000 clones, around 74% seen once. Input material: PBMCs. Receptors originate from a woman aged 35 to 49 in good health and CMV-seropositive.

The gene calls are TRBV4-1 and TRBJ1-5, with 7 bases aligning to TRBD1. With 1 base clipped from V and 2 bases from J, the junction kept 8 bases outside the gene matches. CDR1 MGHRA and CDR2 YSYEKL come from the germline V gene. The CDR3 has 17 residues. The CDR3 reads CASSQATRQGGNQPQHF. CDR3 DNA: TGCGCCAGCAGCCAAGCGACCCGACAGGGCGGCAATCAGCCCCAGCATTTT.

The gene calls are TRBV7-2 and TRBJ2-3, with 11 bases that match TRBD2. The V gene end was trimmed by 3 bases and the J gene end by 2 bases; junction bases not matched to a gene: 1. The CDR3 sequence is 15 residues long. Per the germline V gene, CDR1 is SGHTA and CDR2 is FQGNSA. CDR3 DNA sequence: TGTGCCAGCAGCTTTAGCGGGGGGGTCACAGATACGCAGTATTTT. Translated: CASSFSGGVTDTQYF. Combining the CDR3 with reference TRBV7-2 and TRBJ2-3 gives the whole variable domain GAGVSQSPSNKVTEKGKDVELRCDPISGHTALYWYRQSLGQGLEFLIYFQGNSAPDKSGLPSDRFSAERTGGSVSTLTIQRTQQEDSAVYLCASSFSGGVTDTQYFGPGTRLTVL.